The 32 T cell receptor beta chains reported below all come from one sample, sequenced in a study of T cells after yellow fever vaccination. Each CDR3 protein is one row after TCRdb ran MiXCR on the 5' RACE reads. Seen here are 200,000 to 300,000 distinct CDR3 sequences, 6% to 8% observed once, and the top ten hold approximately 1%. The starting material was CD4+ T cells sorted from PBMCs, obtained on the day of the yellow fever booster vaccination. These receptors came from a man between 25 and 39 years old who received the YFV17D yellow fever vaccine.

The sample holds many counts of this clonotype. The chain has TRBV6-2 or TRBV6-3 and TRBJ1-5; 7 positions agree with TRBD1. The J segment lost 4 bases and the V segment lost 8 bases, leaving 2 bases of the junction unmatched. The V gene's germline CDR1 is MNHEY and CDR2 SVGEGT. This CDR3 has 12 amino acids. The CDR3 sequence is CASQGGNQPQHF. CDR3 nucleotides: TGTGCCAGCCAGGGGGGGAATCAGCCCCAGCATTTT.

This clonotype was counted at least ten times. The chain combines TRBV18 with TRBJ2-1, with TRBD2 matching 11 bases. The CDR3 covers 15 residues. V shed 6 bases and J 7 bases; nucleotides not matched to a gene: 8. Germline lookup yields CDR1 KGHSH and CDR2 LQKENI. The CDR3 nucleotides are TGTGCCAGCTCTCCCACTAGCGGGAGTTTTAATGAGCAGTTCTTC. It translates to CASSPTSGSFNEQFF.

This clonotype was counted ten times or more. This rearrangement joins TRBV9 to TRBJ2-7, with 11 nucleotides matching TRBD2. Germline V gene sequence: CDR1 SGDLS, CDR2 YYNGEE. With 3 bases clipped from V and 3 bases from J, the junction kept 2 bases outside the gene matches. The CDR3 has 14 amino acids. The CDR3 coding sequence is TGTGCCAGCAGCGGGCTAGCGGGAGGCTACGAGCAGTACTTC. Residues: CASSGLAGGYEQYF.

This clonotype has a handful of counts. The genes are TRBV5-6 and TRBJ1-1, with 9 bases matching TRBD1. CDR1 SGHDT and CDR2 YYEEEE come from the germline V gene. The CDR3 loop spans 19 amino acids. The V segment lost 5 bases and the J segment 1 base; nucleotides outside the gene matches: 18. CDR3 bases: TGTGCCAGCAGTTTTCGGGGGACAGGGCTTCCCAACAGGAACACTGAAGCTTTCTTT. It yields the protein CASSFRGTGLPNRNTEAFF.

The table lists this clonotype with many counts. The DNA for the CDR3 is TGTGCCAGCAGCTCAACCCCACTTGGGGGGGTGGCGGAAGCTTTCTTT. It codes for CASSSTPLGGVAEAFF. J is TRBJ1-1 and V is TRBV7-6, with D possibly being TRBD1 (5 bases). This CDR3 is 16 amino acids long. The germline V gene encodes CDR1 SGHVS and CDR2 FNYEAQ. Between the trimmed V and J ends, which lost 4 bases and 8 bases, there was a span of 23 bases. Combining the CDR3 with reference TRBV7-6 and TRBJ1-1 gives the whole variable domain GAGVSQSPRYKVTKRGQDVALRCDPISGHVSLYWYRQALGQGPEFLTYFNYEAQQDKSGLPNDRFSAERPEGSISTLTIQRTEQRDSAMYRCASSSTPLGGVAEAFFGQGTRLTVV.

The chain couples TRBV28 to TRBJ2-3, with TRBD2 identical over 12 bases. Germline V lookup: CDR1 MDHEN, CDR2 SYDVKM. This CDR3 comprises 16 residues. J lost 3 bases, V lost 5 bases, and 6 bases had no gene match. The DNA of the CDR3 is TGTGCCAGCAGTGTGACTAGCGGGAGAGGAACAGATACGCAGTATTTT. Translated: CASSVTSGRGTDTQYF.

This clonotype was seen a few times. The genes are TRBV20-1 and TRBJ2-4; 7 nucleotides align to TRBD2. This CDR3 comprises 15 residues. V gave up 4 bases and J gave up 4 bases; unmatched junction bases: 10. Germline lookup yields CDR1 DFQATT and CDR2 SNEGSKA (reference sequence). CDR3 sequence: CSANPGLAEKNIQYF. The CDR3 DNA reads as TGCAGTGCTAACCCAGGGCTAGCGGAGAAAAACATTCAGTACTTC.

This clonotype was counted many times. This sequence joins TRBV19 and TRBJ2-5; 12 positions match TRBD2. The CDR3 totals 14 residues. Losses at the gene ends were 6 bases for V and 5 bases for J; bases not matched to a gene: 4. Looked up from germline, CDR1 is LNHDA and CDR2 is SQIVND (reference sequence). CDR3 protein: CASRTSGSRETQYF. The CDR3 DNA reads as TGTGCCAGTAGGACTAGCGGGAGTAGGGAGACCCAGTACTTC.

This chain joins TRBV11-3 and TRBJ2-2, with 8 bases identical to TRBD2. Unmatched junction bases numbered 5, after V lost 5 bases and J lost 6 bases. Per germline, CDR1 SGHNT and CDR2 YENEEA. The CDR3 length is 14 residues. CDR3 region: CASSGGGPAGELFF. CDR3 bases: TGTGCCAGCAGCGGCGGGGGGCCCGCCGGGGAGCTGTTTTTT. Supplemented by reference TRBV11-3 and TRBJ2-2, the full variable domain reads EAGVVQSPRYKIIEKKQPVAFWCNPISGHNTLYWYLQNLGQGPELLIRYENEEAVDDSQLPKDRFSAERLKGVDSTLKIQPAELGDSAVYLCASSGGGPAGELFFGEGSRLTVL.

CDR3 sequence reads: CASSLFDRAETQYF. Written as DNA, the CDR3 is TGTGCCAGCAGTTTATTCGACAGGGCAGAGACCCAGTACTTC. The chain couples TRBV5-6 to TRBJ2-5; TRBD1 matches 7 bases. Germline V gene data show CDR1 as SGHDT and CDR2 as YYEEEE. Germline trimming cut 5 bases from V and 4 bases from J; bases unmatched to any gene: 8. This CDR3 comprises 14 residues.

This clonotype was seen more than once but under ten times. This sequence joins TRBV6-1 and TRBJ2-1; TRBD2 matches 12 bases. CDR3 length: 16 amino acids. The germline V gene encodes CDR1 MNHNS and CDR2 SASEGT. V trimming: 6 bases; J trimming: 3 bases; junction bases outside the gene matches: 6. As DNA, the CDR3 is TGTGCCAGCAGCCGGACTAGCGGGACGAACTACAATGAGCAGTTCTTC. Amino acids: CASSRTSGTNYNEQFF.

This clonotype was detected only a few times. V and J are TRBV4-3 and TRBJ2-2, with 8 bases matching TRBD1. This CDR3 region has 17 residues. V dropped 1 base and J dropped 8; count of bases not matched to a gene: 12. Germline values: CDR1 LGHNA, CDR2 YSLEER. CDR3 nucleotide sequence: TGCGCCAGCAGCCAAGGGCGGGCAGGGGGCGCCTTGGGGGAGCTGTTTTTT. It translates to CASSQGRAGGALGELFF.

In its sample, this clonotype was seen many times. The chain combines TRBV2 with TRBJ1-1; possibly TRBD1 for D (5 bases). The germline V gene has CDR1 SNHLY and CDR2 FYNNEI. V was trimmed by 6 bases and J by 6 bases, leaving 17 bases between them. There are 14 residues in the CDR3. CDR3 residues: CASSRTGQGAEAFF. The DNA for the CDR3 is TGTGCCAGCAGCCGGACGGGGCAGGGAGCTGAAGCTTTCTTT.

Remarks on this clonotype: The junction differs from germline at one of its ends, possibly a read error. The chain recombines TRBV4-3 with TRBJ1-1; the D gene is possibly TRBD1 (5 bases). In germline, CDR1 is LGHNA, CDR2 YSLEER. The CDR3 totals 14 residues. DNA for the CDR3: TGCGCCAGCAGTCAAGAGAGAGGGGTCACTGAAGCTTTCTTT. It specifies CASSQERGVTEAFF.

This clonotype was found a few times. CDR3 sequence reads: CASSLAGSRRLGPGELFF. The CDR3 DNA is TGTGCCAGCAGCTTAGCGGGCTCCCGCCGGCTAGGCCCCGGGGAGCTGTTTTTT. This rearrangement joins TRBV7-2 to TRBJ2-2; no clear D. CDR1 and CDR2 (germline): SGHTA, FQGNSA. The CDR3 contains 18 residues. V shed 0 bases and J shed 6 bases, with 20 bases lying between them. The whole variable domain, filled in from reference TRBV7-2 and TRBJ2-2, reads GAGVSQSPSNKVTEKGKDVELRCDPISGHTALYWYRQSLGQGLEFLIYFQGNSAPDKSGLPSDRFSAERTGGSVSTLTIQRTQQEDSAVYLCASSLAGSRRLGPGELFFGEGSRLTVL.

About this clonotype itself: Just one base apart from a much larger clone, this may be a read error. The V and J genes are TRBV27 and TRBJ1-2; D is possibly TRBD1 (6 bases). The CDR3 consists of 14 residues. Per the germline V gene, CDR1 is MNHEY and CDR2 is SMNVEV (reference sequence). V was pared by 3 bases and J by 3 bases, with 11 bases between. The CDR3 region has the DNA TGTGCCAGCAGTTTCCAGGGGACCTACTATGGCTACACCTTC. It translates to CASSFQGTYYGYTF.

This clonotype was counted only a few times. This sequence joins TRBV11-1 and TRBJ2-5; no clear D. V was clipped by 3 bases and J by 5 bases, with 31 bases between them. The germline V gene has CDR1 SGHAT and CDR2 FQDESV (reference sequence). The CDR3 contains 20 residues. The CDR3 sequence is CASSLWIPVTLLGPGETQYF. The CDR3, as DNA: TGTGCCAGCAGCTTGTGGATACCCGTTACTCTTCTAGGACCCGGGGAGACCCAGTACTTC.

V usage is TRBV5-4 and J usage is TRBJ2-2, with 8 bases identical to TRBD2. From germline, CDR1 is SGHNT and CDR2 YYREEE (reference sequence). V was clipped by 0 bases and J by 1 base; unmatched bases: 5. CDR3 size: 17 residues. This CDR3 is CASSLDRLAMNTGELFF. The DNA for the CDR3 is TGTGCCAGCAGCTTGGATCGACTAGCGATGAACACCGGGGAGCTGTTTTTT.

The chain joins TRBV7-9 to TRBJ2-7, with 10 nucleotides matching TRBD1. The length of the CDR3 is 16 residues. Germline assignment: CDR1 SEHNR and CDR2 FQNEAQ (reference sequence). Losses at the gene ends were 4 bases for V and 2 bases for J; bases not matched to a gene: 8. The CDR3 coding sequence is TGTGCCAGCAGCTACAATCCGGGACAGGGGACCTACGAGCAGTACTTC. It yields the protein CASSYNPGQGTYEQYF.

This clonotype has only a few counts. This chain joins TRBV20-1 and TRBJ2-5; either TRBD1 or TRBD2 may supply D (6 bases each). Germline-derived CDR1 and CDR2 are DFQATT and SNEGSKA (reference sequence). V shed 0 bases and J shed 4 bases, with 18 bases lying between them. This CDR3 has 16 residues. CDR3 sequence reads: CSAREPGGGWGETQYF. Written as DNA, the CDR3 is TGCAGTGCTAGAGAGCCCGGAGGGGGATGGGGAGAGACCCAGTACTTC.

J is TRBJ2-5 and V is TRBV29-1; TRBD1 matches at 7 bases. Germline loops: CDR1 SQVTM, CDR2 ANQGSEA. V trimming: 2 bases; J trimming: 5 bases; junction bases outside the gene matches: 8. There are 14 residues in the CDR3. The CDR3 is CSVETGVDGETQYF. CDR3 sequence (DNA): TGCAGCGTTGAAACAGGGGTAGATGGGGAGACCCAGTACTTC.

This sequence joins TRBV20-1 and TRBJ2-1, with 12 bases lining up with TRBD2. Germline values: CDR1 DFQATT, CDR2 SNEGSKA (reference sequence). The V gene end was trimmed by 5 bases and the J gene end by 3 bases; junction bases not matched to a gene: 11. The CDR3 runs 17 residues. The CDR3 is CSAGSNRLAGVYNEQFF. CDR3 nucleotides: TGCAGTGCTGGATCCAACCGACTAGCGGGAGTCTACAATGAGCAGTTCTTC.

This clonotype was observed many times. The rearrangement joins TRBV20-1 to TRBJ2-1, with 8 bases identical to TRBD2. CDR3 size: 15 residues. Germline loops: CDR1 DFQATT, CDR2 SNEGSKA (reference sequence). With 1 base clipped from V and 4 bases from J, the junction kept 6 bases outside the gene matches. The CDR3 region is CSARGGLAGYNEQFF. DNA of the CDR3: TGCAGTGCTAGAGGGGGGCTAGCGGGTTACAATGAGCAGTTCTTC.

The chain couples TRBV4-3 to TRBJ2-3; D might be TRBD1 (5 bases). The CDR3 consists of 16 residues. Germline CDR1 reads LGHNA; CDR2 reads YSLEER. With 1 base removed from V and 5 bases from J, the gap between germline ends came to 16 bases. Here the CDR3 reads CASSQGPIVQGDTQYF. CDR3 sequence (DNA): TGCGCCAGCAGCCAAGGCCCAATCGTTCAGGGAGATACGCAGTATTTT.

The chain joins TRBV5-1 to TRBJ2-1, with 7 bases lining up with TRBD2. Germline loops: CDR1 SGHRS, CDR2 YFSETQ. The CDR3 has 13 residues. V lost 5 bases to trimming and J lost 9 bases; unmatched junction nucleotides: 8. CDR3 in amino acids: CASSGGGEIEQFF. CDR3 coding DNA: TGCGCCAGCAGTGGGGGGGGAGAAATTGAGCAGTTCTTC.

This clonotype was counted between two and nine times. Here the CDR3 reads CASSYADYTGELFF. CDR3 nucleotide sequence: TGTGCCAGCAGTTACGCGGACTACACCGGGGAGCTGTTTTTT. The genes are TRBV6-5 and TRBJ2-2; D is possibly TRBD2 (5 bases). Germline V CDR1 and CDR2: MNHEY, SVGAGI. This CDR3 has 14 amino acids. V dropped 2 bases and J dropped 3 bases, with 7 bases sitting between them.

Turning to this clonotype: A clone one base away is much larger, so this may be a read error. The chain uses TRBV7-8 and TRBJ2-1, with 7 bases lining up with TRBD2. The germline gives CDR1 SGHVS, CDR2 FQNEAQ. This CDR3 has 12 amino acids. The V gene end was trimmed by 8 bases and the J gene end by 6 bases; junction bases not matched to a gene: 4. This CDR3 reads CASGRGCNEQFF. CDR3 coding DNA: TGTGCCAGCGGGAGGGGCTGCAATGAGCAGTTCTTC. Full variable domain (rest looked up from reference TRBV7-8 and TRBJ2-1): GAGVSQSPRYKVAKRGQDVALRCDPISGHVSLFWYQQALGQGPEFLTYFQNEAQLDKSGLPSDRFFAERPEGSVSTLKIQRTQQEDSAVYLCASGRGCNEQFFGPGTRLTVL.

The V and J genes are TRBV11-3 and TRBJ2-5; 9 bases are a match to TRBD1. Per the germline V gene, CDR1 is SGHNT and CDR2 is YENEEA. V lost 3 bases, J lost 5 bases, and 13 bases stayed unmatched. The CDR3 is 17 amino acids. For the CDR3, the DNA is TGTGCCAGCAGCTTGACCCCGGGACAGGGATCGCTGGAGACCCAGTACTTC. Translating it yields CASSLTPGQGSLETQYF. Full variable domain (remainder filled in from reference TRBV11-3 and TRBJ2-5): EAGVVQSPRYKIIEKKQPVAFWCNPISGHNTLYWYLQNLGQGPELLIRYENEEAVDDSQLPKDRFSAERLKGVDSTLKIQPAELGDSAVYLCASSLTPGQGSLETQYFGPGTRLLVL.

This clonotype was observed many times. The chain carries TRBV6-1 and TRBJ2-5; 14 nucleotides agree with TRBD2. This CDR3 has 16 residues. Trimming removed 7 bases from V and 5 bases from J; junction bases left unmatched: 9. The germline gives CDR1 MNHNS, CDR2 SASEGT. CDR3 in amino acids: CASTLGTSGSGETQYF. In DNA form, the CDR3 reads TGTGCCAGCACCCTCGGGACTAGCGGGAGTGGGGAGACCCAGTACTTC.

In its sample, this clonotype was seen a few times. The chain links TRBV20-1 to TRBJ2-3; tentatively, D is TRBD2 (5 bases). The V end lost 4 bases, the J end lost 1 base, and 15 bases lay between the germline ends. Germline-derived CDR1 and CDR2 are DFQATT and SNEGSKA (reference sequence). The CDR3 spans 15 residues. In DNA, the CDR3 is TGCAGTGCTATCGGAATGGTCGGGGGCACAGATACGCAGTATTTT. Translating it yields CSAIGMVGGTDTQYF.

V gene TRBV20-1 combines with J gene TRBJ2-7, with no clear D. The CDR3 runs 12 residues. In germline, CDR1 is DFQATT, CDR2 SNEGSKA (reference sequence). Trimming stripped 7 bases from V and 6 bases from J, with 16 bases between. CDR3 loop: CSVLNRVGEQYF. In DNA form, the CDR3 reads TGCAGTGTTCTCAACCGGGTTGGCGAGCAGTACTTC.

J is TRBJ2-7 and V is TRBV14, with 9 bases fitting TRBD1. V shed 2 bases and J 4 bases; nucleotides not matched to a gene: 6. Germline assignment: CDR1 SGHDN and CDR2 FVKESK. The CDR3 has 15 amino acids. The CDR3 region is CASSQLTGGGYEQYF. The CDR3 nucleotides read TGTGCCAGCAGCCAACTTACAGGGGGCGGATACGAGCAGTACTTC.